This T cell receptor beta chain was sequenced for a study of shared clonotypes between healthy human individuals. The study, taken as a whole, reports: Despite large depth, rarefaction showed incomplete sorted-subset sequencing.

On this clone itself: The target antigen is unknown. The sample contains more than one DNA sequence encoding this CDR3.

A split of CD4+ cells into CD45RA+ naive and CD45RA-negative memory subsets was performed. TCRdb's copy holds only in-frame clones and misses some; the assay was immunoSEQ multiplex PCR. The data contain roughly 1.4 million clones, 98% of them seen just once; the ten biggest clones take up approximately 0.38%. Sequences were obtained from naive CD4+ T cells sorted from blood. Subset: CD45RA+ positively selected. The TCR comes from a man aged 25-40 years in good health.

This CDR3 reads CASSLLNTGELFF. The CDR3 nucleotides are TGTGCCAGCAGCCTTCTCAACACCGGGGAGCTGTTTTTT. This chain links TRBV11-2 with TRBJ2-2; D is unresolved. The CDR3 totals 13 residues. The V and J ends lost 5 bases and 2 bases respectively, with 6 bases between them. The germline V gene encodes CDR1 SGHAT and CDR2 FQNNGV.